This TCR beta chain was recovered during a study of T cells in Graves' hyperthyroidism and ophthalmopathy. Regarding the study as a whole: Ophthalmopathy prediction by the model preceded onset by a median approximately 5.9 months. Most expanded thyroid clonotypes above 0.001 also appeared in blood.

This clonotype was picked up many times. Its antigen is not known. The study excluded patients with uncontrolled infection, other autoimmune disease, pregnancy or lactation. From RNA transcripts, TCR beta CDR3 regions were amplified. The study used the HTBI primer set for a first-round RT-PCR of the TCR CDR3. MiXCR was run by TCRdb on the multiplex PCR reads, yielding one entry per CDR3 protein. The data contain 600,000 to 850,000 distinct CDR3 sequences, around 19% of them singletons. This receptor was taken from a woman between 45 and 60 years old with Graves' hyperthyroidism that later progressed to Graves' ophthalmopathy. Input material: blood.

The CDR3 sequence is CASSVLIGETQYF. CDR3 DNA: TGTGCCAGCAGCGTGCTAATAGGAGAGACCCAGTACTTC. This chain links TRBV5-6 with TRBJ2-5; D ambiguous. The length of the CDR3 is 13 residues. The V and J ends lost 4 bases and 4 bases respectively, with 11 bases between them. The germline CDR1 and CDR2 sequences are SGHDT and YYEEEE. The variable domain in full, completed from reference TRBV5-6 and TRBJ2-5, reads DAGVTQSPTHLIKTRGQQVTLRCSPKSGHDTVSWYQQALGQGPQFIFQYYEEEERQRGNFPDRFSGHQFPNYSSELNVNALLLGDSALYLCASSVLIGETQYFGPGTRLLVL.